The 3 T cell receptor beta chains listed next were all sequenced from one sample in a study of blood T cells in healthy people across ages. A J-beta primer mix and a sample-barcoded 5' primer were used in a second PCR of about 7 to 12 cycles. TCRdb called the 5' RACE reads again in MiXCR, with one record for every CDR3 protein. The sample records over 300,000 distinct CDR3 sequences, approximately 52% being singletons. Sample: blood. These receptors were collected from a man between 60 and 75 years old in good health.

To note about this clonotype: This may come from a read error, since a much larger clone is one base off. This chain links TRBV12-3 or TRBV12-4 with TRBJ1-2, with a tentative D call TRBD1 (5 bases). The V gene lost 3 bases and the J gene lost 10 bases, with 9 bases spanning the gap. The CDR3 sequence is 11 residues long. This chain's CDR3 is CASSFGADYTF. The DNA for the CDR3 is TGTGCCAGCAGTTTTGGGGCCGACTACACCTTC.

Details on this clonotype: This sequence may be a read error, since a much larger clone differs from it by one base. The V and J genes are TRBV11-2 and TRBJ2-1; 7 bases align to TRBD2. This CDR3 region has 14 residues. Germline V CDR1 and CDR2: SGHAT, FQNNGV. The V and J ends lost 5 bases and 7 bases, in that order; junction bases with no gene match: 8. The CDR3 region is CASSQRAGLNEQFF. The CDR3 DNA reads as TGTGCCAGCAGCCAACGAGCGGGGTTGAATGAGCAGTTCTTC.

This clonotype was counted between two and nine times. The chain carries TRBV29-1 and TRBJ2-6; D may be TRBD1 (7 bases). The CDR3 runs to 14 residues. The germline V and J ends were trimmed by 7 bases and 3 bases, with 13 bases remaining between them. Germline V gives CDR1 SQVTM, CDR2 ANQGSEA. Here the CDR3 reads CSAQGGGGANVLTF. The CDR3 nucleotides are TGCAGCGCCCAGGGGGGTGGTGGGGCCAACGTCCTGACTTTC. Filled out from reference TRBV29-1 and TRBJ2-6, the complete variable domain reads SAVISQKPSRDICQRGTSLTIQCQVDSQVTMMFWYRQQPGQSLTLIATANQGSEATYESGFVIDKFPISRPNLTFSTLTVSNMSPEDSSIYLCSAQGGGGANVLTFGAGSRLTVL.